The 15 T cell receptor beta chains listed next were all sequenced from one sample in a study of CD8 T cells in ankylosing spondylitis. Each CDR3 protein gets one entry after TCRdb re-called the 5' RACE reads with MiXCR. The sample yields around 150,000 distinct CDR3 sequences, roughly 18% seen once. The sample taken for sequencing was blood, either unsorted or a sorted T cell fraction (not recorded which). These receptors came from a male donor with ankylosing spondylitis or in good health (not recorded which).

This clonotype was observed a few times. This sequence joins TRBV28 and TRBJ2-2; 7 bases map to TRBD1. The V gene end was trimmed by 6 bases and the J gene end by 4 bases; junction bases not matched to a gene: 11. Germline V gene sequence: CDR1 MDHEN, CDR2 SYDVKM. The CDR3 is 16 amino acids. The CDR3: CASSPPTGPITGELFF. CDR3 coding DNA: TGTGCCAGCAGCCCTCCGACAGGGCCGATCACCGGGGAGCTGTTTTTT.

This chain links TRBV5-1 with TRBJ2-1; 7 positions agree with TRBD2. CDR3 size: 12 residues. The V segment lost 4 bases and the J segment 7 bases; nucleotides outside the gene matches: 2. The germline gives CDR1 SGHRS, CDR2 YFSETQ. For the CDR3, the DNA is TGCGCCAGCAGCCTTAGCGGGAATGAGCAGTTCTTC. This encodes CASSLSGNEQFF.

The table lists this clonotype with a few counts. V and J are TRBV3-1 and TRBJ2-5; D remains ambiguous. Per the germline V gene, CDR1 is LGHDT and CDR2 is YNNKEL (reference sequence). V was cut by 4 bases and J by 5 bases, with 8 bases left in between. This CDR3 region has 12 residues. Here the CDR3 reads CASSPEAETQYF. In nucleotides, the CDR3 is TGTGCCAGCAGCCCTGAGGCGGAGACCCAGTACTTC.

With regard to this clonotype: This may arise from a read error, as a much more abundant clone is one base away. The J gene is TRBJ2-7, the V gene TRBV20-1; 9 nucleotides align to TRBD1. Trimming cost V 6 bases and J 0 bases; bases outside gene matches: 9. Germline V CDR1 and CDR2: DFQATT, SNEGSKA (reference sequence). The CDR3 loop spans 15 amino acids. The CDR3 loop reads CSAASGQGNSYEQYF. Here the CDR3 DNA reads TGCAGTGCGGCTTCGGGACAGGGTAACTCCTACGAGCAGTACTTC.

The chain recombines TRBV12-3 or TRBV12-4 with TRBJ1-2; D is uncertain. V lost 5 bases to trimming and J lost 0 bases, with 7 bases between them. CDR3 length: 13 residues. CDR3 sequence: CASSTDANYGYTF. CDR3 nucleotide sequence: TGTGCCAGCAGTACCGACGCTAACTATGGCTACACCTTC.

In its sample, this clonotype was seen a few times. The V call is TRBV7-9, the J call TRBJ2-5; no definite D call. This CDR3 contains 13 residues. CDR1 is SEHNR and CDR2 is FQNEAQ in the germline V gene (reference sequence). The V gene lost 0 bases and the J gene lost 1 base, with 3 bases spanning the gap. The CDR3 loop is CASSLAVQETQYF. CDR3 nucleotides: TGTGCCAGCAGCTTAGCCGTCCAAGAGACCCAGTACTTC.

This clonotype was picked up a small number of times. The V gene is TRBV29-1, the J gene TRBJ2-5, with TRBD2 identical over 11 bases. J was trimmed by 2 bases and V by 3 bases; bases with no gene match: 5. The CDR3 covers 15 residues. Germline V gene data show CDR1 as SQVTM and CDR2 as ANQGSEA. CDR3 coding DNA: TGCAGCGTTGAGGGGCTAGCGGGGGGACAAGAGACCCAGTACTTC. The encoded protein is CSVEGLAGGQETQYF.

This clonotype was detected ten times or more. This chain links TRBV5-1 with TRBJ2-5; D not resolved. Trimming cost V 4 bases and J 6 bases, with 16 bases left between them. The V gene's germline CDR1 is SGHRS and CDR2 YFSETQ. This CDR3 contains 14 residues. CDR3 in amino acids: CASSRSSQDKTQYF. The CDR3 DNA reads as TGCGCCAGCAGCCGTAGTAGCCAGGATAAGACCCAGTACTTC.

This clonotype was picked up many times. CDR3 in DNA: TGCGCCAGCAGCCAAGTCCAACACAGGGGGGAGACCCAGTACTTC. It is translated as CASSQVQHRGETQYF. This sequence joins TRBV4-1 and TRBJ2-5; 8 bases line up with TRBD1. The CDR3 spans 15 residues. V shed 1 base, J shed 5 bases, and the junction held 6 bases outside the gene matches. Germline loops: CDR1 MGHRA, CDR2 YSYEKL.

There are many counts of this clonotype. This chain links TRBV5-1 with TRBJ2-2; D is undetermined. Trimming removed 0 bases at V and 3 bases at J, with 9 bases between. Germline V CDR1 and CDR2: SGHRS, YFSETQ. The CDR3 runs 15 residues. CDR3 in DNA: TGCGCCAGCAGCTTGGCGGCAGTTTACACCGGGGAGCTGTTTTTT. It translates to CASSLAAVYTGELFF.

This clonotype was seen ten or more times. Here the CDR3 DNA reads TGCGCCAGCAGCCGCCTGGGGTCGGAGACCCAGTACTTC. Its translation is CASSRLGSETQYF. The chain joins TRBV5-1 to TRBJ2-5, with no clear D. V lost 4 bases and J lost 5, with 12 bases in between. Germline V gives CDR1 SGHRS, CDR2 YFSETQ. The CDR3 length is 13 residues. Full variable domain (missing parts from reference TRBV5-1 and TRBJ2-5): KAGVTQTPRYLIKTRGQQVTLSCSPISGHRSVSWYQQTPGQGLQFLFEYFSETQRNKGNFPGRFSGRQFSNSRSEMNVSTLELGDSALYLCASSRLGSETQYFGPGTRLLVL.

This clonotype was observed a handful of times. The V gene is TRBV7-9, the J gene TRBJ2-3; 10 bases are a match to TRBD2. The CDR3 is 16 residues long. Germline trimming cut 5 bases from V and 4 bases from J; bases unmatched to any gene: 9. Germline CDR1 and CDR2: SEHNR and FQNEAQ (reference sequence). The CDR3 region is CASSASGRANPDTQYF. The CDR3 DNA sequence: TGTGCCAGCAGCGCAAGCGGGAGGGCCAACCCAGATACGCAGTATTTT.

This clonotype was found many times. This chain connects TRBV28 to TRBJ1-5, with D possibly TRBD1 on 5 matching bases. Trimming removed 6 bases at V and 2 bases at J, with 14 bases between. Germline V gene data show CDR1 as MDHEN and CDR2 as SYDVKM. This CDR3 has 15 amino acids. Here the CDR3 DNA reads TGTGCCAGCAGATATTCGGGACTGGGCAATCAGCCCCAGCATTTT. Protein sequence: CASRYSGLGNQPQHF.

The rearrangement joins TRBV28 to TRBJ2-1; 14 bases match TRBD2. Germline CDR1 MDHEN, CDR2 SYDVKM. V dropped 5 bases and J dropped 5; count of bases not matched to a gene: 11. This CDR3 comprises 18 residues. The CDR3 nucleotides are TGTGCCAGCAGTGTTAGACTAGCGGGAGGGTTAGGGGACAATGAGCAGTTCTTC. Translation: CASSVRLAGGLGDNEQFF.

The CDR3: CASTPQRDGYTF. The CDR3 region has the DNA TGTGCCAGCACTCCCCAGCGGGATGGCTACACCTTC. This chain links TRBV28 with TRBJ1-2; D is undetermined. Trimming pared 7 bases from V and 6 bases from J, leaving 12 bases between. The V gene's germline CDR1 is MDHEN and CDR2 SYDVKM. This CDR3 region has 12 residues.